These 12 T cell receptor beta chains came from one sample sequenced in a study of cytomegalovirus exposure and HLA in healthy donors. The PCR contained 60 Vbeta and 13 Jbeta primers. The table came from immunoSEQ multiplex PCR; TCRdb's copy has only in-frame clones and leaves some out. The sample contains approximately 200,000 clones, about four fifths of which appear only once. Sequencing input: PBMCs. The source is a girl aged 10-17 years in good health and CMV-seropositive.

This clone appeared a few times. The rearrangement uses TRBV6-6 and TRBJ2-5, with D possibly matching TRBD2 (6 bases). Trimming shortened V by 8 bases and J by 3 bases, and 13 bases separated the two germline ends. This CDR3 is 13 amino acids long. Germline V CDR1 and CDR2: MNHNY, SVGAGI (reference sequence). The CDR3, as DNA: TGTGCCAGCGGGAGGCAGACAGAAGAGACCCAGTACTTC. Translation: CASGRQTEETQYF.

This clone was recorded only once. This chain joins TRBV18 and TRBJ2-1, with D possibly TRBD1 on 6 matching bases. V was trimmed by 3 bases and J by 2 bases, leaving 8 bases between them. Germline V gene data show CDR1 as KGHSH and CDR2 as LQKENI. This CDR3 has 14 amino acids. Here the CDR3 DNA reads TGTGCCAGCTCACCCGCAGGGGCCTACAATGAGCAGTTCTTC. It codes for CASSPAGAYNEQFF.

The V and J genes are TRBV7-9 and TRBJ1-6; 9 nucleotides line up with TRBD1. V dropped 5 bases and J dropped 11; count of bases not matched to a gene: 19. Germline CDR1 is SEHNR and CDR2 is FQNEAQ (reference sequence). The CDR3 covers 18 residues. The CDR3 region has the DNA TGTGCCAGCAGCACCCGGCTAGTCACCGGGACAGGGTCTCCACCCCTCCACTTT. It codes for CASSTRLVTGTGSPPLHF.

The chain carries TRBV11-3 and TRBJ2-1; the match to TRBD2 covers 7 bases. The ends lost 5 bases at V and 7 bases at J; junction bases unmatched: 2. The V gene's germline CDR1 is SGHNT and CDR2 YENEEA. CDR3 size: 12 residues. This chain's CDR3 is CASSTRGNEQFF. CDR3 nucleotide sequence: TGTGCCAGCAGCACGCGGGGGAATGAGCAGTTCTTC.

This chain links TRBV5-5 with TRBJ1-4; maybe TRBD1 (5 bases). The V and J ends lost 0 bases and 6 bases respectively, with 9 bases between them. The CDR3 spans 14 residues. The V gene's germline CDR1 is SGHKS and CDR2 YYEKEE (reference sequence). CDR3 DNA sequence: TGTGCCAGCAGCTTGGTAGGGGTGGATGAAAAACTGTTTTTT. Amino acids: CASSLVGVDEKLFF.

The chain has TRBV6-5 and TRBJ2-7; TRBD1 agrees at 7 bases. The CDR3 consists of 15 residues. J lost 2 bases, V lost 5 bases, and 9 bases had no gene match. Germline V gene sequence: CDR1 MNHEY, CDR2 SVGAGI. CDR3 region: CASSPSGTVPYEQYF. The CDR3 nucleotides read TGTGCCAGCAGTCCCTCCGGGACAGTCCCCTACGAGCAGTACTTC.

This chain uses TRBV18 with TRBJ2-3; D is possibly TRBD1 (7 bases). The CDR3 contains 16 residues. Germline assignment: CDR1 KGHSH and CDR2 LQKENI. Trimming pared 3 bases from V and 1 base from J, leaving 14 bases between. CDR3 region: CASSPREGGGTDTQYF. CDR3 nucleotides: TGTGCCAGCTCACCGCGGGAAGGGGGCGGCACAGATACGCAGTATTTT.

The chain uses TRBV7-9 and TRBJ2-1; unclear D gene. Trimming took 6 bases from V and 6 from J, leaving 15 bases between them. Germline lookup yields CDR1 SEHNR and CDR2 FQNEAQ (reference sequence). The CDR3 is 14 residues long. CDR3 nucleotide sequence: TGTGCCAGCAGTCGTGAGACAAGTGTCAATGAGCAGTTCTTC. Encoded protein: CASSRETSVNEQFF.

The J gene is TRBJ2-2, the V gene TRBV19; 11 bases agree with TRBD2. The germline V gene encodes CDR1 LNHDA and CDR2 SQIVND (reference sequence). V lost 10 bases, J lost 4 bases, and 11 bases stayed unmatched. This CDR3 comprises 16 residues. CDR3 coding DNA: TGTGCCACGGATCCGGGACTAGCGGCTGGCACCGGGGAGCTGTTTTTT. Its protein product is CATDPGLAAGTGELFF.

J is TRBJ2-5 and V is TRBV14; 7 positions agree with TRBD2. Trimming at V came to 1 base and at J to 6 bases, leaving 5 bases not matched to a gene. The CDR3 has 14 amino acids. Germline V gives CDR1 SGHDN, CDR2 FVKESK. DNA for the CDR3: TGTGCCAGCAGCCAAGTGGGGCGGGAGAAGACCCAGTACTTC. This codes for CASSQVGREKTQYF.

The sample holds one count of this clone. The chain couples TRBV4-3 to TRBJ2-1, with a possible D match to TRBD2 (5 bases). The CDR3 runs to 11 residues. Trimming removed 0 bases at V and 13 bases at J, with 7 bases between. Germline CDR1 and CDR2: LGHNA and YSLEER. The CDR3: CASSQEREQFF. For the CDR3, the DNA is TGCGCCAGCAGCCAAGAGAGGGAACAGTTCTTC.

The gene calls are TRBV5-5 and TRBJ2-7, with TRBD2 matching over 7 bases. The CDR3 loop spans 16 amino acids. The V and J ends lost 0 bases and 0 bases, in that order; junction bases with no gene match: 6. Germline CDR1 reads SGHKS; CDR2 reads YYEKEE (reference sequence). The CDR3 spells CASSLGGGGYSYEQYF. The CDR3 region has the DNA TGTGCCAGCAGCTTGGGGGGGGGAGGTTACTCCTACGAGCAGTACTTC.